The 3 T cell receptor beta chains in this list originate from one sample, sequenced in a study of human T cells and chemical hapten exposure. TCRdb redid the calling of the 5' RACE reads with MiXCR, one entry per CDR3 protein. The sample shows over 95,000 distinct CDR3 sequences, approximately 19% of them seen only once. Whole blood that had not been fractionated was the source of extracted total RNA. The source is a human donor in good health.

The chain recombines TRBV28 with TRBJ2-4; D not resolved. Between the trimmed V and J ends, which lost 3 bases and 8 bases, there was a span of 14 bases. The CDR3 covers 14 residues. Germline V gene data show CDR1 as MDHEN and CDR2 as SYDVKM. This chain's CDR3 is CASSLTSLVDIQYF. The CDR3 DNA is TGTGCCAGCAGTTTGACCAGTCTGGTGGACATTCAGTACTTC.

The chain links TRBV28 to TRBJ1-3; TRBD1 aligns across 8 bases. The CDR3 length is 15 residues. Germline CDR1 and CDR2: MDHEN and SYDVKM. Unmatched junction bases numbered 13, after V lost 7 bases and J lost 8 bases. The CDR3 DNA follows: TGTGCCAGCATACCAGGGGGCGCCGCCTCGTACACCATATATTTT. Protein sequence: CASIPGGAASYTIYF.

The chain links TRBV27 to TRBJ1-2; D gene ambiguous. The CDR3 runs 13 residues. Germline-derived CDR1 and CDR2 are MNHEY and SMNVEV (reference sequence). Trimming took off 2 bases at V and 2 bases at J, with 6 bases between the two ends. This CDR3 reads CASSLRINYGYTF. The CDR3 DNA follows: TGTGCCAGCAGTTTACGTATCAACTATGGCTACACCTTC.